This entry concerns a single TCR beta chain. This specimen belongs to a study of CD8+ T cells in alopecia areata. Once RNA had been extracted, it was reverse transcribed into cDNA to act as the sequencing template. TCRdb's copy holds only in-frame clones and misses some; the assay was immunoSEQ multiplex PCR. Of over 100,000 clones in the sample, 45% to 50% were seen once. The authors sorted CD4+ and CD8+ T cells from PBMCs. The sample consisted of CD8+ T cells sorted from blood, taken at week 0. The receptor comes from a human donor with alopecia areata.

The CDR3: CASSAEGTAYLFYGYTF. Written as DNA, the CDR3 is TGTGCCAGCAGCGCGGAAGGGACAGCCTATCTTTTCTATGGCTACACCTTC. The chain has TRBV9 and TRBJ1-2, with 7 positions matching TRBD1. Germline loops: CDR1 SGDLS, CDR2 YYNGEE. Losses at the gene ends were 3 bases for V and 4 bases for J; bases not matched to a gene: 15. This CDR3 has 17 amino acids.